This T cell receptor beta chain is drawn from a study of shared clonotypes between healthy human individuals. About the research overall: Three CD4 naive, three CD4 memory, two CD8 naive and one CD8 memory plate were used per donor. Regarding the study as a whole: Some clonotypes were shared by all four sorted-subset donors, while others were not shared. The non-shared ones had lower generation probabilities than the shared ones. In general, naive subsets displayed greater estimated richness than memory subsets did.

The CDR3 is 17 amino acids. CD8 cells classed as naive were CD45RO-negative and positively selected for CCR7, excluding terminally differentiated effector memory CD45RA+ cells. Adult donors, all healthy and HIV-negative, had no recent acute infections or vaccinations. In its sample, this clone was seen a few times. The antigen is unknown. The protocol was immunoSEQ multiplex PCR, while the TCRdb copy is restricted to in-frame clones and leaves out a portion. Here the sample spans about 820,000 clones, around 92% being singletons. The V and J genes are TRBV21-1 and TRBJ2-1; the DNA was not used to check the table's D call, TRBD1. TRBV21-1 is shown as a pseudogene. The source is a man aged 25-45 years in good health. The specimen was naive CD8+ T cells sorted from blood. This CDR3 is CASSKNGSRASYNEQFF. The CDR3, as DNA: TGTGCCAGCAGCAAAAACGGTAGCAGGGCCTCCTACAATGAGCAGTTCTTC.